This passage covers 29 T cell receptor beta chains from one sample sequenced in a study of T cell responses to AZD1222 COVID-19 vaccine. Method: immunoSEQ multiplex PCR; TCRdb's copy keeps in-frame clones and lacks some. Among some 100,000 clones listed, approximately 90% were seen once. Sequenced material: peripheral blood, taken on day 0 of AZD1222 vaccination. The receptors derive from an adult in good health.

This clone was counted a single time. The V gene is TRBV4-3, the J gene TRBJ2-7, with TRBD2 identical over 10 bases. The V segment lost 1 base and the J segment 2 bases; nucleotides outside the gene matches: 2. This CDR3 comprises 15 residues. Germline V gene data show CDR1 as LGHNA and CDR2 as YSLEER. The DNA of the CDR3 is TGCGCCAGCAGCCAAGGGACTAGCGGTACCTACGAGCAGTACTTC. Translating it yields CASSQGTSGTYEQYF.

The chain couples TRBV6-5 to TRBJ1-2; 9 positions match TRBD1. The V and J ends lost 6 bases and 5 bases, in that order; junction bases with no gene match: 7. The CDR3 is 14 amino acids. Per the germline V gene, CDR1 is MNHEY and CDR2 is SVGAGI. CDR3 sequence reads: CASRGTGSTYGYTF. CDR3 DNA sequence: TGTGCCAGCAGGGGGACAGGGAGTACGTATGGCTACACCTTC.

This clone is a singleton in its sample. The chain links TRBV7-9 to TRBJ2-5; TRBD1 might be the D (6 bases). This CDR3 region has 16 residues. Germline CDR1 SEHNR, CDR2 FQNEAQ (reference sequence). Between the trimmed V and J ends, which lost 5 bases and 1 base, there was a span of 17 bases. The CDR3: CASSPFRSDSQETQYF. The CDR3 DNA follows: TGTGCCAGCAGCCCATTTAGGTCGGACAGCCAAGAGACCCAGTACTTC. The full variable domain, with the rest looked up from reference TRBV7-9 and TRBJ2-5, is DTGVSQNPRHKITKRGQNVTFRCDPISEHNRLYWYRQTLGQGPEFLTYFQNEAQLEKSRLLSDRFSAERPKGSFSTLEIQRTEQGDSAMYLCASSPFRSDSQETQYFGPGTRLLVL.

The chain uses TRBV5-1 and TRBJ2-4; 14 nucleotides match TRBD2. Germline V gene sequence: CDR1 SGHRS, CDR2 YFSETQ. J gave up 7 bases and V 3 bases, and 3 bases lay outside the gene matches. This CDR3 is built from 15 residues. The CDR3 bases are TGCGCCAGCAGCTGGACTAGCGGGGGGATGAACATTCAGTACTTC. This translates into CASSWTSGGMNIQYF. The complete variable domain, with remaining parts taken from reference TRBV5-1 and TRBJ2-4, reads KAGVTQTPRYLIKTRGQQVTLSCSPISGHRSVSWYQQTPGQGLQFLFEYFSETQRNKGNFPGRFSGRQFSNSRSEMNVSTLELGDSALYLCASSWTSGGMNIQYFGAGTRLSVL.

The chain carries TRBV6-5 and TRBJ2-7, with 7 positions matching TRBD1. CDR1 is MNHEY and CDR2 is SVGAGI in the germline V gene. The CDR3 covers 14 residues. Trimming took 10 bases from V and 0 from J; bases not matched to a gene: 9. The CDR3 nucleotides are TGTGCCACCCAGGGGGAGATAAGCTCCTACGAGCAGTACTTC. Protein sequence: CATQGEISSYEQYF.

The chain links TRBV18 to TRBJ1-1; 10 bases are shared with TRBD1. Trimming at V came to 2 bases and at J to 0 bases, leaving 3 bases not matched to a gene. This CDR3 has 16 residues. CDR1 and CDR2 from the germline V gene are KGHSH and LQKENI. CDR3 in DNA: TGTGCCAGCTCACCAGGGACAGGGGCCCTGAACACTGAAGCTTTCTTT. Its protein is CASSPGTGALNTEAFF.

The CDR3 sequence: CASEAAYRGITEAFF. CDR3 bases: TGTGCCAGCGAGGCTGCGTACAGGGGCATCACTGAAGCTTTCTTT. V usage is TRBV27 and J usage is TRBJ1-1; 7 bases fit TRBD1. The V and J ends lost 8 bases and 4 bases, in that order; junction bases with no gene match: 13. Germline V CDR1 and CDR2: MNHEY, SMNVEV (reference sequence). The length of the CDR3 is 15 residues.

The chain employs TRBV5-1 and TRBJ1-1; possibly TRBD1 for D (5 bases). Germline CDR1 reads SGHRS; CDR2 reads YFSETQ. With 0 bases removed from V and 7 bases from J, the gap between germline ends came to 13 bases. The CDR3 has 14 residues. The CDR3 DNA follows: TGCGCCAGCAGCTTGGGGGCCGGACAAGATGAAGCTTTCTTT. The encoded protein is CASSLGAGQDEAFF.

This chain joins TRBV5-4 and TRBJ1-1; possibly TRBD1 for D (6 bases). Germline values: CDR1 SGHNT, CDR2 YYREEE (reference sequence). The CDR3 consists of 14 residues. Trimming removed 4 bases at V and 0 bases at J, with 10 bases between. Here the CDR3 DNA reads TGTGCCAGCAGCATGACAGGCCTGAACACTGAAGCTTTCTTT. It specifies CASSMTGLNTEAFF. Full variable domain (outside the CDR3, taken from reference TRBV5-4 and TRBJ1-1): ETGVTQSPTHLIKTRGQQVTLRCSSQSGHNTVSWYQQALGQGPQFIFQYYREEENGRGNFPPRFSGLQFPNYSSELNVNALELDDSALYLCASSMTGLNTEAFFGQGTRLTVV.

This chain joins TRBV28 and TRBJ1-2, with 8 positions matching TRBD1. J gave up 6 bases and V 7 bases, and 4 bases lay outside the gene matches. CDR1 is MDHEN and CDR2 is SYDVKM in the germline V gene. The CDR3 has 12 residues. CDR3 nucleotides: TGTGCCAGCATCAACAGGGGGGATGGCTACACCTTC. Protein sequence: CASINRGDGYTF.

The rearrangement links TRBV5-8 to TRBJ1-5; weak D call: TRBD1 (6 bases). The CDR3 loop spans 15 amino acids. With 4 bases removed from V and 0 bases from J, the gap between germline ends came to 11 bases. The germline CDR1 and CDR2 sequences are SGHTS and YDEGEE. The CDR3 loop is CASSLQGYSNQPQHF. The CDR3 coding sequence is TGTGCCAGCAGCCTACAGGGTTATAGCAATCAGCCCCAGCATTTT.

The V call is TRBV7-6, the J call TRBJ1-1; a possible D gene is TRBD1 (6 bases). V was cut by 5 bases and J by 2 bases, with 9 bases left in between. CDR1 is SGHVS, CDR2 FNYEAQ, per germline. The CDR3 is 13 residues long. The CDR3 DNA follows: TGTGCCAGCAGCATGGACAGCAACACTGAAGCTTTCTTT. It is translated as CASSMDSNTEAFF.

V gene TRBV28 combines with J gene TRBJ1-6; TRBD1 might be the D (6 bases). CDR1 is MDHEN, CDR2 SYDVKM, per germline. The length of the CDR3 is 17 residues. Trimming took 3 bases from V and 3 from J, leaving 15 bases between them. The CDR3 coding sequence is TGTGCCAGCAGTTTCATCCCCGGGACAAGCTATAATTCACCCCTCCACTTT. Amino acid sequence: CASSFIPGTSYNSPLHF.

This chain links TRBV28 with TRBJ1-1; weak D call: TRBD1 (6 bases). The germline V gene encodes CDR1 MDHEN and CDR2 SYDVKM. V lost 7 bases and J lost 5, with 14 bases in between. The CDR3 spans 13 residues. CDR3 bases: TGTGCCAGCAAGGGAGACAGGCGAACTGAAGCTTTCTTT. Encoded protein: CASKGDRRTEAFF.

V and J are TRBV6-2 or TRBV6-3 and TRBJ1-2; no reliable D call. There are 13 residues in the CDR3. Germline CDR1 is MNHEY and CDR2 is SVGEGT. The V end lost 6 bases, the J end lost 4 bases, and 12 bases lay between the germline ends. The chain's CDR3 is CASSPQRAYGYTF. CDR3 nucleotides: TGTGCCAGCAGCCCACAGCGCGCCTATGGCTACACCTTC.

This rearrangement joins TRBV28 to TRBJ1-1; perhaps TRBD1 as D (6 bases). Trimming shortened V by 5 bases and J by 2 bases, and 15 bases separated the two germline ends. The CDR3 sequence is 15 residues long. From germline, CDR1 is MDHEN and CDR2 SYDVKM. Here the CDR3 DNA reads TGTGCCAGCAGTCCCCGGACAGTAATAAACACTGAAGCTTTCTTT. Protein: CASSPRTVINTEAFF.

CDR3: CASSKTAVNTEAFF. CDR3 sequence (DNA): TGTGCCAGTAGCAAAACGGCCGTGAACACTGAAGCTTTCTTT. The chain links TRBV9 to TRBJ1-1; the D is unclear. Germline values: CDR1 SGDLS, CDR2 YYNGEE. The CDR3 covers 14 residues. The ends were cut back, 8 bases at V and 0 bases at J, with 14 bases in the middle.

The V and J genes are TRBV19 and TRBJ1-6; 10 positions match TRBD1. Trimming cost V 6 bases and J 7 bases; bases outside gene matches: 3. Germline loops: CDR1 LNHDA, CDR2 SQIVND (reference sequence). CDR3 length equals 14 residues. The CDR3, as DNA: TGTGCCAGTAGGACAGGGGGCGGCAATTCACCCCTCCACTTT. This encodes CASRTGGGNSPLHF.

The gene calls are TRBV5-4 and TRBJ1-3, with 9 bases fitting TRBD1. This CDR3 has 14 amino acids. Germline V gene lookup returns CDR1 SGHNT and CDR2 YYREEE (reference sequence). V lost 4 bases to trimming and J lost 4 bases; unmatched junction nucleotides: 3. DNA for the CDR3: TGTGCCAGCAGCCGACAGGGGGAGGGAAACACCATATATTTT. Protein product: CASSRQGEGNTIYF.

The rearrangement links TRBV4-3 to TRBJ1-1; 7 bases align to TRBD1. The V gene end was trimmed by 3 bases and the J gene end by 7 bases; junction bases not matched to a gene: 11. This CDR3 is built from 15 residues. Germline V gives CDR1 LGHNA, CDR2 YSLEER. For the CDR3, the DNA is TGCGCCAGCAGCCAGGGCCCGGGACAGAACTTTGAAGCTTTCTTT. It codes for CASSQGPGQNFEAFF.

The chain has TRBV11-2 and TRBJ2-7; D remains ambiguous. Germline values: CDR1 SGHAT, CDR2 FQNNGV. V was cut by 6 bases and J by 1 base, with 7 bases left in between. The CDR3 contains 12 residues. The CDR3 nucleotides read TGTGCCAGCAGTGGCCATTCCTACGAGCAGTACTTC. It codes for CASSGHSYEQYF.

V is TRBV7-2 and J is TRBJ1-1; no reliable D call. The CDR3 runs to 11 residues. Deletions cut 6 bases from V and 4 bases from J, with 6 bases between. CDR1 and CDR2 from the germline V gene are SGHTA and FQGNSA. The CDR3 here is CASSQATEAFF. CDR3 nucleotide sequence: TGTGCCAGCAGTCAGGCCACTGAAGCTTTCTTT.

The J gene is TRBJ1-4, the V gene TRBV4-3, with D possibly TRBD1 on 5 matching bases. CDR3 length: 15 amino acids. The germline V gene has CDR1 LGHNA and CDR2 YSLEER. Between the trimmed V and J ends, which lost 0 bases and 6 bases, there was a span of 11 bases. The CDR3 protein is CASSQDKGRDEKLFF. The CDR3 DNA follows: TGCGCCAGCAGCCAAGATAAGGGGAGGGATGAAAAACTGTTTTTT.

The chain uses TRBV30 and TRBJ1-2; 11 bases match TRBD1. After removal of 4 bases from V and 4 bases from J, the junction contained 11 bases not matched to a gene. Per germline, CDR1 GTSNPN and CDR2 SVGIG (reference sequence). There are 16 residues in the CDR3. This CDR3 reads CAWTLPGTGGIYGYTF. The DNA for the CDR3 is TGTGCCTGGACCTTGCCGGGGACAGGGGGTATCTATGGCTACACCTTC.

This clone has more than one count but fewer than ten. This chain joins TRBV7-8 and TRBJ1-4, with 9 positions matching TRBD1. The CDR3 is made up of 15 amino acids. The V gene's germline CDR1 is SGHVS and CDR2 FQNEAQ. The ends lost 5 bases at V and 7 bases at J; junction bases unmatched: 8. The CDR3 here is CASSPGQGSGEKLFF. The DNA for the CDR3 is TGTGCCAGCAGCCCGGGACAGGGCAGTGGTGAAAAACTGTTTTTT.

The chain recombines TRBV6-4 with TRBJ2-3, with 7 bases matching TRBD2. This CDR3 comprises 16 residues. The germline V gene has CDR1 MRHNA and CDR2 SNTAGT. Germline trimming cut 3 bases from V and 4 bases from J; bases unmatched to any gene: 10. This CDR3 is CASSDGASGGADTQYF. In nucleotides, the CDR3 is TGTGCCAGCAGTGATGGGGCTAGCGGAGGGGCAGATACGCAGTATTTT.

The chain has TRBV5-4 and TRBJ1-2; the D is unclear. Trimming took 2 bases from V and 2 from J, leaving 7 bases between them. The CDR3 runs 13 residues. From germline, CDR1 is SGHNT and CDR2 YYREEE (reference sequence). The CDR3 nucleotides read TGTGCCAGCAGCTTAACACAAAACTATGGCTACACCTTC. This codes for CASSLTQNYGYTF.

The V call is TRBV5-1, the J call TRBJ1-6; TRBD1 agrees at 7 bases. V shed 2 bases and J 5 bases; nucleotides not matched to a gene: 4. Germline values: CDR1 SGHRS, CDR2 YFSETQ. The CDR3 sequence is 15 residues long. The DNA for the CDR3 is TGCGCCAGCAGCTTAGGGGGCGGGAATAATTCACCCCTCCACTTT. This gives the protein CASSLGGGNNSPLHF.

This chain joins TRBV19 and TRBJ2-3; D gene unclear. CDR3 length: 14 amino acids. The germline V gene encodes CDR1 LNHDA and CDR2 SQIVND (reference sequence). Between the trimmed V and J ends, which lost 7 bases and 2 bases, there was a span of 13 bases. In DNA, the CDR3 is TGTGCCAGTACCTGGGGTGCCATCACAGATACGCAGTATTTT. Translated: CASTWGAITDTQYF.